This TCR beta chain came from a study of blood T cell repertoires in COVID-19 (dated by TCRdb to 2019 to 2021). Describing the broader study: Samples from collaborators originated in the United States, Italy and Spain and spanned both the acute and convalescent phases of COVID-19. Where available, HLA class I and class II types were taken from metadata supplied by the sample provider and were not determined by assay-based typing. The samples were drawn from two sources: the first 160 participants of the ongoing ImmuneRACE study, and fewer than 1,500 subjects contributed by 6 global collaborators. The material from the prospective study consisted of cDNA or gDNA derived from T cells, B-cell-depleted T cells, or PBMCs. Deeply sampled blood TCRbeta repertoires from subjects exposed to, actively infected with, or recovered from COVID-19 were included in the dataset. The repertoires were released in a freely available public database meant as a resource for research on the immune response to SARS-CoV-2. Nearly every sample came with metadata listing a de-identified subject ID, COVID-19 status, age in years and sex. Study-wide conclusions, independent of this receptor: The amount of clinical and demographic metadata varied by source and participant and was provided uncurated.

TCRbeta CDR3 regions were amplified from genomic DNA by means of the immunoSEQ Assay, a bias-controlled multiplex PCR. The authors processed their data as follows. The number of nucleated cells in each sample was estimated from the amplification of reference gene primers within the assay. Sequence reads were collapsed and filtered to measure the absolute abundance of every unique TCRbeta CDR3 rearrangement. For each sample, productive Simpson clonality was calculated as the square root of Simpson's diversity index over productive rearrangements. The clones in this table, taken by TCRdb from immuneACCESS, are in-frame only. Not every clone is retained; where verified, under half of the shortfall comes from an unresolved V gene, and the cause of the rest is unknown. That table supplies the V and J calls and clone size; D and trimming were determined from the DNA. The sample table holds around 140,000 clones, of which around 88% were seen once. The ten biggest clones cover less than 3% of the sample.

For this clone: No cognate antigen has been identified for it. No clone much larger than this one lies a single base away; base qualities are absent.

Collaborating institutions collected whole blood in K2EDTA tubes following their own protocols. For TCRbeta analysis, collaborators shipped samples as frozen whole blood, isolated PBMCs, or DNA extracted from either of those sample types. The cysteine opens and the phenylalanine closes a CDR3 of 16 amino acids. The kept DNA is CDR3 alone, 48 bases in frame from the first base. Clipping removes 5 bases from V and 3 bases from J, with 7 as the unmatched junction base count. Via the germline V gene, CDR1 is MDHEN and CDR2 SYDVKM. Recombination linked TRBV28 to TRBJ2-7, with 13 junctional bases fitting TRBD2. This receptor was identified in a man in his sixties with active or convalescent COVID-19. Sequencing input: peripheral blood. The CDR3 protein: CASSPTGTSGIYEQYF. The nucleotide sequence is TGTGCCAGCAGTCCTACCGGGACTAGCGGGATCTACGAGCAGTACTTC.